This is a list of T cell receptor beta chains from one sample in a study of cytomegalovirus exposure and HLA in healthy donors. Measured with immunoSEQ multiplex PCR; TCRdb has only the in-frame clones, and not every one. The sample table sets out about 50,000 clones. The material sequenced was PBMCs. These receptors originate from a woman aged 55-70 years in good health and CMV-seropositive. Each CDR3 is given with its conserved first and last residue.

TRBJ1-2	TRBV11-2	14	CASSLSQGWYGYTF
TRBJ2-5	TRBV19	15	CASSVAGGLLETQYF
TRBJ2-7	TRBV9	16	CASSPDGGLAVYEQYF
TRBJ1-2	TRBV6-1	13	CASTQGANYGYTF
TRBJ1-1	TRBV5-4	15	CASSPTTDRGTEAFF
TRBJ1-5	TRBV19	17	CASSIQGQGRRNQPQHF
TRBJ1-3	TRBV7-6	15	CASSLRDGPGNTIYF
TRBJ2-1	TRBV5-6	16	CASSLEAGYRYNEQFF
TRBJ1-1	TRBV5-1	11	CASSLGQEAFF
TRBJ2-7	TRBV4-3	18	CASSTGGLAGGSNYEQYF
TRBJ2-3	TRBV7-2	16	CASSLGVSGPTDTQYF
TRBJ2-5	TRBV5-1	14	CASSFPDSTKTQYF
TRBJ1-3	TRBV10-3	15	CAISDLVSSGNTIYF
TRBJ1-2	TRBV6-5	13	CASSGGTNYGYTF
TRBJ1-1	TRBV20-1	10	CSAPQGLAFF
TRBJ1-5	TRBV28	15	CASSDRGNSNQPQHF
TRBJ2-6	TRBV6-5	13	CASTGPGANVLTF
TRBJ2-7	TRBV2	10	CASNTGEQYF
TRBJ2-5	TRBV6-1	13	CAGAGGYQETQYF
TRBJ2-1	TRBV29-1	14	CSVEGGVGWNEQFF
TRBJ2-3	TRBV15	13	CATSRVGADTQYF
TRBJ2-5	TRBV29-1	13	CSVRLTSVETQYF
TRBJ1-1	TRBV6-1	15	CASSEAGTANTEAFF
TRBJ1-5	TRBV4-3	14	CASSQEGGYQPQHF
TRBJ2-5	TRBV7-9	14	CASSFPTGRETQYF
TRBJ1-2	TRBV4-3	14	CASSQEGGVGGYTF
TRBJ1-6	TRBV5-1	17	CASSLTPGTADNSPLHF
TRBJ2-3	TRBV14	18	CASSLRSSGGASADTQYF
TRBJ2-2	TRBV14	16	CASSASGTTISGELFF
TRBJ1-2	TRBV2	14	CASSKSEANYGYTF
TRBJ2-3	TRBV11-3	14	CASSLDLRPGGLYF
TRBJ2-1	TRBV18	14	CASSPPAVSDEQFF
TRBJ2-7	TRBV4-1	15	CASSLVGTGVNEQYF
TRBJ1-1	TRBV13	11	CASSRDTEAFF
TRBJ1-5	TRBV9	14	CASSVSSGHQPQHF
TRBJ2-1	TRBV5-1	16	CASSLVGQGWDNEQFF
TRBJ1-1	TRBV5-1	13	CASSHTGDTEAFF
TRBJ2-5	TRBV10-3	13	CAISERLEETQYF
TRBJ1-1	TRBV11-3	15	CASSLSGGPSTEAFF
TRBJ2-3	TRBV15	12	CATRRAGQTQYF
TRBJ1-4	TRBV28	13	CAGKGDADEKLFF
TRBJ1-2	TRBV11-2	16	CASSLFTTGVNYGYTF